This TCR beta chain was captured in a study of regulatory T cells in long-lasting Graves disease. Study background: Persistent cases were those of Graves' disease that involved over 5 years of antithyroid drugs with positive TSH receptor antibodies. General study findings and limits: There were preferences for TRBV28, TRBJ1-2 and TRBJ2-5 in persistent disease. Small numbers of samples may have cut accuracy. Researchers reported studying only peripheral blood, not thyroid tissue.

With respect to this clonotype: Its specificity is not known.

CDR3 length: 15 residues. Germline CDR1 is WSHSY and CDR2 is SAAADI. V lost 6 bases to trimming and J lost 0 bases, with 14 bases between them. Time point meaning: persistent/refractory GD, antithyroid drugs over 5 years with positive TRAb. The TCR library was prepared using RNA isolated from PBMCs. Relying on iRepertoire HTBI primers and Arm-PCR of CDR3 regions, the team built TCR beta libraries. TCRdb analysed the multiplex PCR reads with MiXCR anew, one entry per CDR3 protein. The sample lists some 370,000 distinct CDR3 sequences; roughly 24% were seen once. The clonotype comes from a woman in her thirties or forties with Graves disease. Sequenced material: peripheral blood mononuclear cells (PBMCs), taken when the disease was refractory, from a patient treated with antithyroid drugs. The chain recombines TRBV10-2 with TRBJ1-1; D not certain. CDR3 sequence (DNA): TGCGCCAGCAGACCGATGTACGGGGTGAACACTGAAGCTTTCTTT. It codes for CASRPMYGVNTEAFF.